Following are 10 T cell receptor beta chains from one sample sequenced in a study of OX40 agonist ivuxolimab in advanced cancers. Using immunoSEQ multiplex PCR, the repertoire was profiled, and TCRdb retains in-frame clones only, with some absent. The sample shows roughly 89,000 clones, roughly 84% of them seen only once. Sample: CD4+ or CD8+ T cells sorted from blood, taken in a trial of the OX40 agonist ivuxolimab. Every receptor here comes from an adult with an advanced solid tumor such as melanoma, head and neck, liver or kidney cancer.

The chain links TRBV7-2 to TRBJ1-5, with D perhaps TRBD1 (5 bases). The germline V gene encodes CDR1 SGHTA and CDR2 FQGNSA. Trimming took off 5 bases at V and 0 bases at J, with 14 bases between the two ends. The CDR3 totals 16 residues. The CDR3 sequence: CASSPSGRGSNQPQHF. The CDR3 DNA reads TGTGCCAGCAGCCCATCAGGGAGGGGTAGCAATCAGCCCCAGCATTTT. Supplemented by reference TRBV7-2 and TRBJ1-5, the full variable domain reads GAGVSQSPSNKVTEKGKDVELRCDPISGHTALYWYRQSLGQGLEFLIYFQGNSAPDKSGLPSDRFSAERTGGSVSTLTIQRTQQEDSAVYLCASSPSGRGSNQPQHFGDGTRLSIL.

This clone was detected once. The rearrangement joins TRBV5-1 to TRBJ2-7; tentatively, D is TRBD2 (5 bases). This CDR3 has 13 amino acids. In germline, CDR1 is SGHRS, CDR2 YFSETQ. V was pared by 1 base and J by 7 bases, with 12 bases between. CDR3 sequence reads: CASSLIGVGEQYF. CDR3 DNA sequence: TGCGCCAGCAGCTTGATCGGGGTTGGGGAGCAGTACTTC.

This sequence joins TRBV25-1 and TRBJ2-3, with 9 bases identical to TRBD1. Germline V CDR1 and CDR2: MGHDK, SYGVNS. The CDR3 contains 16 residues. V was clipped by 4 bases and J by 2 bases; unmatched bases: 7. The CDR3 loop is CASSGGGTGLTDTQYF. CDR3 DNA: TGTGCCAGCAGTGGAGGCGGGACAGGGCTCACAGATACGCAGTATTTT.

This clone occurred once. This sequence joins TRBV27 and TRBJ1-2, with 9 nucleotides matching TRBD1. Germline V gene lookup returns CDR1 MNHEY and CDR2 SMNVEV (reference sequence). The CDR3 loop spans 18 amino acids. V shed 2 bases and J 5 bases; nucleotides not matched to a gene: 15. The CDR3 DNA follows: TGTGCCAGCAGTTTACGAGGACAGGGGACGCCTCCATCGTATGGCTACACCTTC. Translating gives CASSLRGQGTPPSYGYTF.

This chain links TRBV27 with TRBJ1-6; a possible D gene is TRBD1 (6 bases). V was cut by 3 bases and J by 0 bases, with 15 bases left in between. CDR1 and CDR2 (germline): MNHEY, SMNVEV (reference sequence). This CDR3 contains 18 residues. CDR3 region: CASSFGQKGSSYNSPLHF. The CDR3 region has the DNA TGTGCCAGCAGTTTTGGACAGAAAGGGAGCTCCTATAATTCACCCCTCCACTTT.

The CDR3 region is CASSNRVAEDEQYF. The CDR3 coding sequence is TGTGCCAGCAGCAACAGGGTGGCCGAGGACGAGCAGTACTTC. The V and J genes are TRBV6-5 and TRBJ2-7, with D maybe TRBD1 (6 bases). V lost 6 bases and J 5 bases, leaving 17 bases between the germline ends. CDR1 and CDR2 (germline): MNHEY, SVGAGI. This CDR3 is 14 amino acids long.

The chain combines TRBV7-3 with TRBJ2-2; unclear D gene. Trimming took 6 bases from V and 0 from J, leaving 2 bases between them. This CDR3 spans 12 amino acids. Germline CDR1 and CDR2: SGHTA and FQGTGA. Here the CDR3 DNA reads TGTGCCAGCAGAACGAACACCGGGGAGCTGTTTTTT. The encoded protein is CASRTNTGELFF.

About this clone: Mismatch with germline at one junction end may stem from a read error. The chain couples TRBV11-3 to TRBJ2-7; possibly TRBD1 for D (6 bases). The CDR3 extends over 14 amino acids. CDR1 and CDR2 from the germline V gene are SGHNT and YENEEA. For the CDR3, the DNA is TGTGCCAGCAACAAGGTTTCTACAAGCCGGGACAAGGCCTTC. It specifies CASNKVSTSRDKAF.

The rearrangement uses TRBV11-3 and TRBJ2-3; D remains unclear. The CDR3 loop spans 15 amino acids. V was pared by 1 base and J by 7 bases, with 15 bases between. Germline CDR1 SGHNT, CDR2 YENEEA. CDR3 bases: TGTGCCAGCAGCTTAGGGGGTTGGGCTTTCAATACGCAGTATTTT. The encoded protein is CASSLGGWAFNTQYF.

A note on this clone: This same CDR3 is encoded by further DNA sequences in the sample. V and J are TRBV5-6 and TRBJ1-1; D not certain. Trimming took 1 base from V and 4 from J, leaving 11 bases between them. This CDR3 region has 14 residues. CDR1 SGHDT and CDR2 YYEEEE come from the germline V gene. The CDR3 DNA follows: TGTGCCAGCAGCTTGCCCGGCGGCGGCACTGAAGCTTTCTTT. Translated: CASSLPGGGTEAFF.